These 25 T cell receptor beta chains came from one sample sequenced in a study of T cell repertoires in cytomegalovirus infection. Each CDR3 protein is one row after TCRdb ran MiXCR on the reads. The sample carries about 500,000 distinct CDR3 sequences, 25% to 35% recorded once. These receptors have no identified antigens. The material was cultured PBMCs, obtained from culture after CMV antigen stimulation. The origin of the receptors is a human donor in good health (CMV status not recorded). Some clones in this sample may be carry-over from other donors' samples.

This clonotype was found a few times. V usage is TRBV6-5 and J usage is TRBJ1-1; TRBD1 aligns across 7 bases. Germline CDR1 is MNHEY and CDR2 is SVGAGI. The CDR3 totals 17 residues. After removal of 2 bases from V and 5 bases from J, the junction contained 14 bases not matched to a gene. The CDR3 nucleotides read TGTGCCAGCAGTTACGGAGGCAGGGGGAGGGTTGGGACTGAAGCTTTCTTT. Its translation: CASSYGGRGRVGTEAFF.

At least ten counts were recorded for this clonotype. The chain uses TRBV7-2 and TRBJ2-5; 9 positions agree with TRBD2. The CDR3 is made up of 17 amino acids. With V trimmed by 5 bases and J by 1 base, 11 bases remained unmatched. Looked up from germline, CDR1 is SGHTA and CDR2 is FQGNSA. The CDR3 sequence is CASSPGGVAGAQETQYF. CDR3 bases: TGTGCCAGCAGCCCAGGGGGGGTAGCGGGAGCCCAAGAGACCCAGTACTTC.

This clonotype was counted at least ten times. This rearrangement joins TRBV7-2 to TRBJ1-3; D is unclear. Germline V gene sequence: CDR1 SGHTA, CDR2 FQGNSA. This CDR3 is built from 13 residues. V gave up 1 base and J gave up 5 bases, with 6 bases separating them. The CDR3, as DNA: TGTGCCAGCAGCTTAGGGACTAGAAACACCATATATTTT. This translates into CASSLGTRNTIYF.

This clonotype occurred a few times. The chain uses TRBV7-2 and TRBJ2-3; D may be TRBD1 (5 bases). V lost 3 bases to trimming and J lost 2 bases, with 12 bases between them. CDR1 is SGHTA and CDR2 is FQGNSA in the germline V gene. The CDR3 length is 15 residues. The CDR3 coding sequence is TGTGCCAGCAGCTTGTTTTCACAGGCCACAGATACGCAGTATTTT. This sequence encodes CASSLFSQATDTQYF.

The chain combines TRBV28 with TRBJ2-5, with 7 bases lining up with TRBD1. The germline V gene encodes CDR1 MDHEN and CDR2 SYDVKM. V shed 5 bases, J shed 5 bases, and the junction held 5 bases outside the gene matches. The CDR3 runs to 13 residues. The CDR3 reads CASSTTGAETQYF. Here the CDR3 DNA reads TGTGCCAGCAGTACCACAGGGGCTGAGACCCAGTACTTC.

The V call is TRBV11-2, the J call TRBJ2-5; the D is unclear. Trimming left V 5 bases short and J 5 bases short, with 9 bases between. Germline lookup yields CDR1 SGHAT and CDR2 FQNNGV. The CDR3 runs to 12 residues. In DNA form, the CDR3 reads TGTGCCAGCAGCCCGGGTACGGAGACCCAGTACTTC. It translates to CASSPGTETQYF.

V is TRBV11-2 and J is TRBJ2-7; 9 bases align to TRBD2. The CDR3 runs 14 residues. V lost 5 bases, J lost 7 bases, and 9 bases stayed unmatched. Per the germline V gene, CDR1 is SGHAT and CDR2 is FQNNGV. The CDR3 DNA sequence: TGTGCCAGCAGCAATAGCGGGAGATGGGGTGAGCAGTACGTC. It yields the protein CASSNSGRWGEQYV.

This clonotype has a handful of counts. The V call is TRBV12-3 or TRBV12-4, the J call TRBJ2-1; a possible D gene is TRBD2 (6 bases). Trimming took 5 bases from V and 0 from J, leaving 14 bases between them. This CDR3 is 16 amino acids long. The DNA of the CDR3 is TGTGCCAGCAGTGGACCTAGCGAGAGCTCCTACAATGAGCAGTTCTTC. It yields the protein CASSGPSESSYNEQFF.

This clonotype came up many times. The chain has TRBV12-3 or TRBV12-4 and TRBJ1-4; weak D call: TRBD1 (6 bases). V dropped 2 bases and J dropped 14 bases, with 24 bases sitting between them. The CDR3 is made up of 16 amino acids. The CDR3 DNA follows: TGTGCCAGCAGTTTATACCCCCTTGGACAGCCGACGGCTCTGTTTTTT. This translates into CASSLYPLGQPTALFF.

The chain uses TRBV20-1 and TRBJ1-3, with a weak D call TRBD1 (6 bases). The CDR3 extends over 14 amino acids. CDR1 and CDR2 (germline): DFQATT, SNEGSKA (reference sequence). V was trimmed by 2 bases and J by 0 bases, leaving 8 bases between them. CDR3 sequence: CSARRTDSGNTIYF. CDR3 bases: TGCAGTGCTAGAAGGACAGACTCTGGAAACACCATATATTTT.

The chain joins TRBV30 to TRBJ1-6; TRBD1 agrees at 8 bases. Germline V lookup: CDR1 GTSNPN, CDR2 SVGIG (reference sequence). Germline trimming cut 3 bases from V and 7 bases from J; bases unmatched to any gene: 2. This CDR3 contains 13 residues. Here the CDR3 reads CAWSGQGNSPLHF. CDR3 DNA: TGTGCCTGGAGCGGACAGGGAAATTCACCCCTCCACTTT.

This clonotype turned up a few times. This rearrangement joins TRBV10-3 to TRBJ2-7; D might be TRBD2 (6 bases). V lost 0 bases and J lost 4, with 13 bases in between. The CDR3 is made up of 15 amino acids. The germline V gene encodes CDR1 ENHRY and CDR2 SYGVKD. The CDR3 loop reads CAISESLQAGYEQYV. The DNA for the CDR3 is TGTGCCATCAGTGAGTCTCTCCAGGCGGGGTACGAGCAGTACGTC.

The CDR3 sequence: CASSIWVGMNTEAFF. The CDR3, as DNA: TGTGCCAGTAGTATATGGGTCGGGATGAACACTGAAGCTTTCTTT. The chain combines TRBV19 with TRBJ1-1; D is undetermined. CDR3 length: 15 amino acids. The germline CDR1 and CDR2 sequences are LNHDA and SQIVND (reference sequence). With 2 bases removed from V and 0 bases from J, the gap between germline ends came to 10 bases.

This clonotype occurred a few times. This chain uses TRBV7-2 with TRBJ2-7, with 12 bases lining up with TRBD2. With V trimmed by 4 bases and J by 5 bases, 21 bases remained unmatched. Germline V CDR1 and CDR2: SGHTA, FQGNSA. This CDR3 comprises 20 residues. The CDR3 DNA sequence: TGTGCCAGCAGCTCCCCAGGGGTCAAGAACCCTACTAGCGGGAGGCACGAGCAGTACTTC. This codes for CASSSPGVKNPTSGRHEQYF. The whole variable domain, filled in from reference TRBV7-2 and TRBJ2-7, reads GAGVSQSPSNKVTEKGKDVELRCDPISGHTALYWYRQSLGQGLEFLIYFQGNSAPDKSGLPSDRFSAERTGGSVSTLTIQRTQQEDSAVYLCASSSPGVKNPTSGRHEQYFGPGTRLTVT.

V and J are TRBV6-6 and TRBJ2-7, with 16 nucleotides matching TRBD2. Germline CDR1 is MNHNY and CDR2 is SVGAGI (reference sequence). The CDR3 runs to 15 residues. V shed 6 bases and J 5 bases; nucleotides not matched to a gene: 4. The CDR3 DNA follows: TGTGCCAGCAGCCGAGGGACTAGCGGGAGGGACGAGCAGTACGTC. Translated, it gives CASSRGTSGRDEQYV.

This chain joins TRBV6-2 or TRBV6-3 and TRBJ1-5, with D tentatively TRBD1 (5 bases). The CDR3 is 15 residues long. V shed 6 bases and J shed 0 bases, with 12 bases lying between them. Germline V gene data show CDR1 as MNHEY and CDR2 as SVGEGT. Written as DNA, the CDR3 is TGTGCCAGCAGACTGGGGGAACATAGCAATCAGCCCCAGCATTTT. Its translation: CASRLGEHSNQPQHF.

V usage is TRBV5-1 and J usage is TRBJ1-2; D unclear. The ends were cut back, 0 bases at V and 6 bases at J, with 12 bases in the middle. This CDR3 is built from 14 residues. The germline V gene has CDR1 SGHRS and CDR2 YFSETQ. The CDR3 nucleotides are TGCGCCAGCAGCTTGGGCCAACCTCTAAATGGCTACACCTTC. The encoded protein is CASSLGQPLNGYTF.

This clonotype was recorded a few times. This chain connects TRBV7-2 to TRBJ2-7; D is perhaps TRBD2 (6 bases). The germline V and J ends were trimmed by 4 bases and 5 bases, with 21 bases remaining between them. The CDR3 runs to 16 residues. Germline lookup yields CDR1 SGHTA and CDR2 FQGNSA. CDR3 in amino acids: CASSSSSGGALNEQYF. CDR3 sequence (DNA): TGTGCCAGCAGCTCCTCCTCCGGAGGGGCGCTAAACGAGCAGTACTTC. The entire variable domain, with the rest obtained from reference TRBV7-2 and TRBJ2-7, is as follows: GAGVSQSPSNKVTEKGKDVELRCDPISGHTALYWYRQSLGQGLEFLIYFQGNSAPDKSGLPSDRFSAERTGGSVSTLTIQRTQQEDSAVYLCASSSSSGGALNEQYFGPGTRLTVT.

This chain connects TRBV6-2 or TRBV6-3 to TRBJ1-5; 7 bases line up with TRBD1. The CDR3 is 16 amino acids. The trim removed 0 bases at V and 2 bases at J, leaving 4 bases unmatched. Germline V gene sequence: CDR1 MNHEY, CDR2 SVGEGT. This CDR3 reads CASSYSTGQGNQPQHF. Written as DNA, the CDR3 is TGTGCCAGCAGTTACTCCACCGGACAGGGCAATCAGCCCCAGCATTTT.

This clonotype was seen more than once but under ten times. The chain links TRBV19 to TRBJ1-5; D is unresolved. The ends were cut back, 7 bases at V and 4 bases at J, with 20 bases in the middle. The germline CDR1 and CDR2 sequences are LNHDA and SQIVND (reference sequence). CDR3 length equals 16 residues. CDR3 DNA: TGTGCCAGTACCAAATCCCCGGACCGAGGTAATCAGCCCCAGCATTTT. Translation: CASTKSPDRGNQPQHF.

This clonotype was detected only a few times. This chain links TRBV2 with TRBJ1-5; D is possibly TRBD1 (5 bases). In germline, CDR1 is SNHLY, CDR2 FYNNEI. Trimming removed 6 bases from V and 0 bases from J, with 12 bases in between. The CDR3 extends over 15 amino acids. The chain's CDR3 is CASRRQLYSNQPQHF. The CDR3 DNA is TGTGCCAGCAGGAGACAGCTCTATAGCAATCAGCCCCAGCATTTT.

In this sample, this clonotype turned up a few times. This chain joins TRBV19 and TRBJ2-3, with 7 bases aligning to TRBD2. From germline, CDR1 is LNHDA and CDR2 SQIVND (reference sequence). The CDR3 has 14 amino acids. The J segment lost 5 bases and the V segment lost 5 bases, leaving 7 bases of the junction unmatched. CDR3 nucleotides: TGTGCCAGTAGTGACCGACTAGCTCTAGATACGCAGTATTTT. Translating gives CASSDRLALDTQYF.

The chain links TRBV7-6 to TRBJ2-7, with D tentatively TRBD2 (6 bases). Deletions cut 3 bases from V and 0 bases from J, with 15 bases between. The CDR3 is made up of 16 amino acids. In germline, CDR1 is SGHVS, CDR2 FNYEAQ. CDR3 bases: TGTGCCAGCAGCTTGGTTCTCGCGACTAGCTCCTACGAGCAGTACTTC. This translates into CASSLVLATSSYEQYF. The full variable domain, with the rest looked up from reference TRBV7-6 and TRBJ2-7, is GAGVSQSPRYKVTKRGQDVALRCDPISGHVSLYWYRQALGQGPEFLTYFNYEAQQDKSGLPNDRFSAERPEGSISTLTIQRTEQRDSAMYRCASSLVLATSSYEQYFGPGTRLTVT.

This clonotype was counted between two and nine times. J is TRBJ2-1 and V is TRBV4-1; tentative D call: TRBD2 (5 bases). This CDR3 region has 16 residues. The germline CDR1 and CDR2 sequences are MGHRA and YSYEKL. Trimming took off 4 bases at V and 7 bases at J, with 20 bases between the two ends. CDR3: CASSRAETLALNEQFF. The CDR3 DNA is TGCGCCAGCAGCCGGGCCGAGACGCTAGCTTTGAATGAGCAGTTCTTC.

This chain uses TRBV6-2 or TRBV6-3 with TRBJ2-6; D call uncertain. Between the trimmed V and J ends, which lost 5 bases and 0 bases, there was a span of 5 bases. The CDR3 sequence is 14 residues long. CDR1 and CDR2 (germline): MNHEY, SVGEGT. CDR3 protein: CASSGFSGANVLTF. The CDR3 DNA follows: TGTGCCAGCAGTGGGTTCTCTGGGGCCAACGTCCTGACTTTC.